This T cell receptor (beta chain) was found in a study of neurological immune-mediated disorders. Overall study findings and caveats: Expanded clones shared no CDR3 amino acid sequences across subjects, suggesting private repertoires in all groups. Levels of TCR clonal expansion peaked in HTLV-1-associated myelopathy and reached their lowest in multiple sclerosis, under those of healthy controls.

The authors made cDNA by 5'RACE with 10-nucleotide random UMIs. TCRdb re-called the 5' RACE reads with MiXCR, one entry per CDR3 protein. The sample includes over 45,000 distinct CDR3 sequences, roughly 3% seen only once; the top ten take about 16%. The V gene end was trimmed by 6 bases and the J gene end by 2 bases; junction bases not matched to a gene: 6. This CDR3 is built from 13 residues. In germline, CDR1 is DFQATT, CDR2 SNEGSKA (reference sequence). This clonotype was counted many times. Its antigen is unidentified. The chain combines TRBV20-1 with TRBJ2-7; 8 nucleotides align to TRBD1. Specimen: PBMCs. This receptor was identified in a woman aged 45 to 65 with multiple sclerosis. CDR3 region: CSAETDRAYEQYF. Written as DNA, the CDR3 is TGCAGTGCCGAAACGGACAGGGCCTACGAGCAGTACTTC.